These T cell receptor beta chains were read from a single sample in a study of CD8+CD57+ T cells in acquired aplastic anemia. MiXCR, run by TCRdb on the reads, gives a single entry per CDR3 protein. The sample has 450,000 to 550,000 distinct CDR3 sequences; 25% to 40% are singletons. The material sequenced was sorted CD4+, CD8+, or CD8+CD57+ T cells (not recorded which) from PBMCs. These receptors were taken from a human donor with aplastic anemia. Both conserved end residues are part of each CDR3. D genes are given only for firm matches. Expanded clones get a size class; other rows say once, few or many, or leave the size out.

v_gene: TRBV6-1; j_gene: TRBJ2-1; abundance: NA; d_gene: TRBD2; CDR3aa: CASSAELASHNEQFF; CDR3nt: TGTGCCAGCAGTGCTGAACTAGCGAGCCACAATGAGCAGTTCTTC
v_gene: TRBV29-1; j_gene: TRBJ1-1; abundance: once; d_gene: TRBD1; CDR3aa: CSVGPTGAGTEAFF; CDR3nt: TGCAGCGTTGGGCCGACAGGGGCGGGCACTGAAGCTTTCTTT
v_gene: TRBV24-1; j_gene: TRBJ2-7; abundance: many; d_gene: NA; CDR3aa: CATSDRTYEQYF; CDR3nt: TGTGCCACCAGTGACCGTACCTACGAGCAGTACTTC
v_gene: TRBV5-5; j_gene: TRBJ1-5; abundance: few; d_gene: NA; CDR3aa: CASSFQDSRRQPQHF; CDR3nt: TGTGCCAGCAGCTTTCAGGACAGTCGGCGGCAACCCCAGCATTTT
v_gene: TRBV10-2; j_gene: TRBJ2-1; abundance: NA; d_gene: NA; CDR3aa: CASSDLRNDRQFF; CDR3nt: TGCGCCAGCAGTGATCTGCGAAACGATCGGCAGTTCTTC
v_gene: TRBV3-1; j_gene: TRBJ2-7; abundance: NA; d_gene: NA; CDR3aa: CASSQRTGLGEQYF; CDR3nt: TGTGCCAGCAGCCAACGTACAGGGTTGGGCGAGCAGTACTTC
v_gene: TRBV2; j_gene: TRBJ1-5; abundance: NA; d_gene: NA; CDR3aa: CASSKRQRPLGNQPQHF; CDR3nt: TGTGCCAGCAGTAAACGGCAAAGACCGCTCGGGAATCAGCCCCAGCATTTT
v_gene: TRBV9; j_gene: TRBJ2-6; abundance: NA; d_gene: NA; CDR3aa: CASSVLTF; CDR3nt: TGTGCCAGCAGCGTCCTGACTTTC
v_gene: TRBV2; j_gene: TRBJ2-7; abundance: NA; d_gene: TRBD2; CDR3aa: CASSQPGTSSEQYF; CDR3nt: TGTGCCAGCAGCCAGCCCGGGACTAGCAGCGAGCAGTACTTC
v_gene: TRBV6-1; j_gene: TRBJ2-7; abundance: few; d_gene: NA; CDR3aa: CASRADGLGVSYEQYF; CDR3nt: TGTGCCAGCAGAGCCGATGGATTGGGGGTCTCCTACGAGCAGTACTTC
v_gene: TRBV12-3/TRBV12-4; j_gene: TRBJ2-5; abundance: NA; d_gene: TRBD2; CDR3aa: CASRTSGEETQYF; CDR3nt: TGTGCCAGCCGGACTAGCGGTGAAGAGACCCAGTACTTC